These T cell receptor beta chains were read from a single sample in a study of T cells after posttransplantation cyclophosphamide. The protocol was immunoSEQ multiplex PCR, while the TCRdb copy is restricted to in-frame clones and leaves out a portion. This sample has around 20,000 clones, with over 65% found just once. The sample was memory CD4+ T cells sorted from blood. These receptors were obtained from a man aged 25-45 years in good health and a related stem cell transplant donor. CDR3s include the opening cysteine and the closing phenylalanine or tryptophan. The order of the fields is J gene, V gene, D gene, CDR3 protein, CDR3 DNA. A D gene is named only where the DNA matches it firmly.

j_call: TRBJ1-6; v_call: TRBV19; d_call: TRBD1; cdr3_aa: CASSILGQGAASPLHF; cdr3_nt: TGTGCCAGTAGTATTCTCGGACAGGGAGCAGCTTCACCCCTCCACTTT
j_call: TRBJ2-1; v_call: TRBV19; d_call: NA; cdr3_aa: CASSLEGLRSYNEQFF; cdr3_nt: TGTGCCAGTAGTCTTGAGGGACTCCGCTCCTACAATGAGCAGTTCTTC
j_call: TRBJ2-1; v_call: TRBV4-2; d_call: NA; cdr3_aa: CASSQDLTSNEQFF; cdr3_nt: TGTGCCAGCAGCCAAGACCTTACTAGCAACGAGCAGTTCTTC
j_call: TRBJ2-5; v_call: TRBV2; d_call: TRBD1; cdr3_aa: CASSRTDRAEETQYF; cdr3_nt: TGTGCCAGCAGCCGTACGGACAGGGCTGAAGAGACCCAGTACTTC
j_call: TRBJ2-2; v_call: TRBV7-2; d_call: NA; cdr3_aa: CASSPDRRSTGELFF; cdr3_nt: TGTGCCAGCAGCCCTGACAGAAGAAGCACCGGGGAGCTGTTTTTT
j_call: TRBJ1-5; v_call: TRBV14; d_call: TRBD1; cdr3_aa: CASSQGQGNNQPQHF; cdr3_nt: TGTGCCAGCAGCCAGGGACAGGGGAACAATCAGCCCCAGCATTTT
j_call: TRBJ1-2; v_call: TRBV6-1; d_call: NA; cdr3_aa: CASAAQGGYGYTF; cdr3_nt: TGTGCCAGCGCGGCACAGGGCGGCTATGGCTACACCTTC
j_call: TRBJ2-1; v_call: TRBV9; d_call: TRBD2; cdr3_aa: CASSVGNSGGAFEQFF; cdr3_nt: TGTGCCAGCAGCGTAGGGAATAGCGGGGGGGCTTTTGAGCAGTTCTTC
j_call: TRBJ1-2; v_call: TRBV5-4; d_call: NA; cdr3_aa: CASSFSRSYGYTF; cdr3_nt: TGTGCCAGCAGCTTCTCACGGTCCTATGGCTACACCTTC
j_call: TRBJ2-2; v_call: TRBV7-9; d_call: TRBD1; cdr3_aa: CASSPWDRANTGELFF; cdr3_nt: TGTGCCAGCAGCCCCTGGGACAGGGCGAACACCGGGGAGCTGTTTTTT